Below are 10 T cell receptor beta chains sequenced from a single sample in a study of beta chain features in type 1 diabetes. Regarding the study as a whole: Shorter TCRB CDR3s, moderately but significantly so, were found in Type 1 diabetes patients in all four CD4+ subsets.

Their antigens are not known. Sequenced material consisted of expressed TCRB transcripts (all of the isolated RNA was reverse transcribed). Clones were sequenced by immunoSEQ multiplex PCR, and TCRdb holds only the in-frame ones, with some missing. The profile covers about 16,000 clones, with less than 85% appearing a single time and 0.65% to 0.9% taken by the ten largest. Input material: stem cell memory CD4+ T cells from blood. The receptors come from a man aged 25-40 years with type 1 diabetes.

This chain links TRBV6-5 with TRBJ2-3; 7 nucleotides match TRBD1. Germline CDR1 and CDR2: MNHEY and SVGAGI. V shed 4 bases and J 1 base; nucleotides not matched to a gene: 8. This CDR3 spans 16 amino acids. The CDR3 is CASSSWAGGRTDTQYF. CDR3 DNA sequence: TGTGCCAGCAGTTCTTGGGCAGGGGGACGCACAGATACGCAGTATTTT.

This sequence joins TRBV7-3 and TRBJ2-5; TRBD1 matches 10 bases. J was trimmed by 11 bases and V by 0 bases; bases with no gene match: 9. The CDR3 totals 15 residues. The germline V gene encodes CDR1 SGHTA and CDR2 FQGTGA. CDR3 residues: CASSLTPGQGIKQYF. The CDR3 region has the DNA TGTGCCAGCAGCTTAACCCCGGGACAGGGGATCAAGCAGTACTTC. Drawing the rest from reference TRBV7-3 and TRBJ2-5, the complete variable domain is GAGVSQTPSNKVTEKGKYVELRCDPISGHTALYWYRQSLGQGPEFLIYFQGTGAADDSGLPNDRFFAVRPEGSVSTLKIQRTERGDSAVYLCASSLTPGQGIKQYFGPGTRLLVL.

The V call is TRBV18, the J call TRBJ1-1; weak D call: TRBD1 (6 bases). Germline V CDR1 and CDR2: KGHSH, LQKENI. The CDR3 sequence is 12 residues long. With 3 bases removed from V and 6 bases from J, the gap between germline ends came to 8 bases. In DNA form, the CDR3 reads TGTGCCAGCTCACCCGGACAGTCTGAAGCTTTCTTT. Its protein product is CASSPGQSEAFF.

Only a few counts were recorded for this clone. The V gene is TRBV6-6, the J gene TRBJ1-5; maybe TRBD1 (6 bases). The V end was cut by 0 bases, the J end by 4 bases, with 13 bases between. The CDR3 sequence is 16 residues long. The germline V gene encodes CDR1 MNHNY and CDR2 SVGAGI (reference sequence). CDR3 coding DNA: TGTGCCAGCAGTTACTCGAGGGGGGGAGGTAATCAGCCCCAGCATTTT. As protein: CASSYSRGGGNQPQHF.

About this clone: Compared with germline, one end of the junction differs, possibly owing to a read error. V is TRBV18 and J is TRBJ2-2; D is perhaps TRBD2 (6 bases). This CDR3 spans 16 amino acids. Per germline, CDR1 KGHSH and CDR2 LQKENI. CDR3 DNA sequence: TGTGCCAGCACACCAACGCGGGGCGTTAGCACCGGGGAGCTGTTTTTT. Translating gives CASTPTRGVSTGELFF.

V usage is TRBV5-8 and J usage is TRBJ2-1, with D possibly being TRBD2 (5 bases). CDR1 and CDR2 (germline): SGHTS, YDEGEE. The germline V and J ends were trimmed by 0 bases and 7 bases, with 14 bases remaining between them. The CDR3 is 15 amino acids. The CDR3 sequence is CASSLAGERRNEQFF. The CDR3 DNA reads TGTGCCAGCAGCTTGGCCGGGGAGAGGAGAAATGAGCAGTTCTTC.

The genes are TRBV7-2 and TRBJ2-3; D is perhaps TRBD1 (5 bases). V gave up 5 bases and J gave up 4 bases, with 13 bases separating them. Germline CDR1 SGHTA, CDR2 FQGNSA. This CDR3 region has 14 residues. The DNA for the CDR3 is TGTGCCAGCAGCCGGGCAGGGCGAGCAGATACGCAGTATTTT. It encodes CASSRAGRADTQYF.

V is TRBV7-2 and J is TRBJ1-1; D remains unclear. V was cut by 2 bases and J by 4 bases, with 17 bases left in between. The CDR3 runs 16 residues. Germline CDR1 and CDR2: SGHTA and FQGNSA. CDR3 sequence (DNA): TGTGCCAGCAGCTTATCCGGAGCGTCCGATTCCACTGAAGCTTTCTTT. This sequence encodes CASSLSGASDSTEAFF.

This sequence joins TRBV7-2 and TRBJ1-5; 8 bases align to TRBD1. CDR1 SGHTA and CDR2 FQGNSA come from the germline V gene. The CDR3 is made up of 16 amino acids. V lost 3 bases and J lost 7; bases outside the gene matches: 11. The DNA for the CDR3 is TGTGCCAGCAGCTTGGTGTCAGGGGGCATCGGGCAGCCCCAGCATTTT. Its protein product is CASSLVSGGIGQPQHF.

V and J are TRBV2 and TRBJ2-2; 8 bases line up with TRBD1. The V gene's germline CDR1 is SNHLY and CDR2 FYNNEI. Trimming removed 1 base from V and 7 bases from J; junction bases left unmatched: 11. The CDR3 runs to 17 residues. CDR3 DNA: TGTGCCAGCAGTGAAGAGGGGCCTAGACAGGGGTTCGGGGAGCTGTTTTTT. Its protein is CASSEEGPRQGFGELFF.